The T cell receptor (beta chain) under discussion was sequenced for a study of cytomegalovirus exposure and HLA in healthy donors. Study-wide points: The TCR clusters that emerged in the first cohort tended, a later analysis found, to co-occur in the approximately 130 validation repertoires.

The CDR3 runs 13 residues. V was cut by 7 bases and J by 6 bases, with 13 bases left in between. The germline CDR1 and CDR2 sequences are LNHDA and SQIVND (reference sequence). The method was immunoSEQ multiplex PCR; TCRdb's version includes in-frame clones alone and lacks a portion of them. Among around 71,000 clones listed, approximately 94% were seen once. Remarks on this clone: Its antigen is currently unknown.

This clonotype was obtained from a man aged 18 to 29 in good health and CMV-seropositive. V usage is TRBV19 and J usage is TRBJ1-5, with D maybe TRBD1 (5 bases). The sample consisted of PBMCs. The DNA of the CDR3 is TGTGCCAGTACGGGCAGGGTATCTCAGCCCCAGCATTTT. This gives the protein CASTGRVSQPQHF.